These 2 T cell receptor beta chains were all obtained from the same sample, sequenced in a study of human T cells and chemical hapten exposure (dated by TCRdb to 2020 to 2023). Receptor amplification or capture employed RACE. The sequencer was a NextSeq 500. TCRdb trimmed the raw reads at Q25, called clones with MiXCR and kept productive beta chains. CDR3 protein duplicates are merged, each entry listing the most common genes and DNA. The sample data list more than 85,000 distinct CDR3 sequences, and about 11% of these were observed just once. The ten largest clonotypes hold less than 2.5% of the sample. This specimen's time point label, per the study, means: patch test 2, 6 weeks after DPC sensitization. The sample's treatment or condition label, in plain terms: therapeutic diphenylcyclopropenone sensitization with weekly scalp DPC. The sample was whole blood, taken in connection with sensitization to the hapten diphenylcyclopropenone (DPC). These TCRs come from a man aged 35-49 years with alopecia areata. Some clones in this sample may be carry-over from other donors' samples.

This clonotype was counted only a few times. The rearrangement links TRBV30 to TRBJ2-1; D is undetermined. Germline loops: CDR1 GTSNPN, CDR2 SVGIG (reference sequence). The CDR3 extends over 11 amino acids. The V end was cut by 3 bases, the J end by 7 bases, with 7 bases between. For the CDR3, the DNA is TGTGCCTGGAGCGTTGCTAATGAGCAGTTCTTC. It translates to CAWSVANEQFF.

This rearrangement joins TRBV7-2 to TRBJ2-3; 11 bases agree with TRBD2. CDR1 and CDR2 from the germline V gene are SGHTA and FQGNSA. The CDR3 has 15 residues. Trimming cost V 5 bases and J 4 bases; bases outside gene matches: 5. The CDR3 coding sequence is TGTGCCAGCAGCCTGGGACTAGCGGCCCCAGATACGCAGTATTTT. Amino acid sequence: CASSLGLAAPDTQYF.